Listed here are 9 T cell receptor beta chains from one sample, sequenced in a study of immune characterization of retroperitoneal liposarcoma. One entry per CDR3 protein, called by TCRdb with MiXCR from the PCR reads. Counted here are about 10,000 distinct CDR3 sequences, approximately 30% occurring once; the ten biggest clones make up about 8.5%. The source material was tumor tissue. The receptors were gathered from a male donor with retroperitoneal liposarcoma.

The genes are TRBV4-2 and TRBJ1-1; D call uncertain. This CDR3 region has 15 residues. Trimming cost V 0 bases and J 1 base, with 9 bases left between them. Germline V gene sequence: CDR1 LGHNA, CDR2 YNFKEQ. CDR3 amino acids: CASSQEGAKNTEAFF. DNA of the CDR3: TGTGCCAGCAGCCAAGAGGGCGCGAAGAACACTGAAGCTTTCTTT.

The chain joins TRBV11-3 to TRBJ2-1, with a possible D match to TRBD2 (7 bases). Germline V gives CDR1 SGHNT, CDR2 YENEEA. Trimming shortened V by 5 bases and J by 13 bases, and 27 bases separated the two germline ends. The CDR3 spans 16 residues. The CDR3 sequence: CASSHLGGGGLETQFF. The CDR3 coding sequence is TGTGCCAGCAGCCACCTAGGTGGCGGGGGCCTAGAGACCCAGTTCTTC.

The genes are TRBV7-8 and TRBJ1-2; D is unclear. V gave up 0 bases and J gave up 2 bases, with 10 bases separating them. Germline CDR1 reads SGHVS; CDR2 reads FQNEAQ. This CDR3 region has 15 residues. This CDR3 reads CASSLAGLLNYGYTF. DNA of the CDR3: TGTGCCAGCAGCTTAGCAGGGCTACTAAACTATGGCTACACCTTC.

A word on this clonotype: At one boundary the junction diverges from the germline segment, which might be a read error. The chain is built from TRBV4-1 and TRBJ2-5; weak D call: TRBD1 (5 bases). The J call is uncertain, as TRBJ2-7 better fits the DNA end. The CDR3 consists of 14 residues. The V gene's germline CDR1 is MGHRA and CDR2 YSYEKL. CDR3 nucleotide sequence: TGTGCCAGCAGCCAAGATTACAGGAGCTACGAGCAGTACTTC. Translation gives CASSQDYRSYEQYF.

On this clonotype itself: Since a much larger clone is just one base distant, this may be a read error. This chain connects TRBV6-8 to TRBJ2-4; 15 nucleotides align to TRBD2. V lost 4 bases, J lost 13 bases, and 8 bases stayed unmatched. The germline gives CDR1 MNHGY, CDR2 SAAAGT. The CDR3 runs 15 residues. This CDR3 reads CASSWTSGGASAQYF. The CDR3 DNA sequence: TGTGCCAGCAGTTGGACTAGCGGGGGGGCCTCTGCGCAGTACTTC.

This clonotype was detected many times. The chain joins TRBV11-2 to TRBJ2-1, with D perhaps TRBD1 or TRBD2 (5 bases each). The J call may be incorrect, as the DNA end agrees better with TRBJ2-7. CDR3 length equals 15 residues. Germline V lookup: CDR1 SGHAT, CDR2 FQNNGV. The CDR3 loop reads CASSLAFGGTYEQYF. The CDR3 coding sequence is TGTGCCAGCAGCTTAGCTTTTGGGGGAACCTACGAGCAGTACTTC.

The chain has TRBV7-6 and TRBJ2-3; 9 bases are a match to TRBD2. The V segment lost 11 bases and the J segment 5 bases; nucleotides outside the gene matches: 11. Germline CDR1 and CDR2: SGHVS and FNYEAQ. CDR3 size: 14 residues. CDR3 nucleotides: TGTGCCTCGGGGCTAGCGGGGTTCCAAGATACGCAGTATTTT. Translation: CASGLAGFQDTQYF.

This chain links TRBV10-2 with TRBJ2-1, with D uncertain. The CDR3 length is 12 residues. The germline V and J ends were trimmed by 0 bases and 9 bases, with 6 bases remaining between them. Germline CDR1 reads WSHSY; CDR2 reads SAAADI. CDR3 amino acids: CASSESRVEQFF. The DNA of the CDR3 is TGCGCCAGCAGTGAGTCGAGAGTTGAGCAGTTCTTC.

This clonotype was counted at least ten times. The chain's CDR3 is CASSLMSGGYNEQFF. The CDR3 DNA reads as TGTGCCAGCAGCTTAATGAGCGGGGGGTACAATGAGCAGTTCTTC. The chain has TRBV7-2 and TRBJ2-1; 9 bases map to TRBD2. The CDR3 sequence is 15 residues long. The ends lost 2 bases at V and 4 bases at J; junction bases unmatched: 3. Germline V gene data show CDR1 as SGHTA and CDR2 as FQGNSA.